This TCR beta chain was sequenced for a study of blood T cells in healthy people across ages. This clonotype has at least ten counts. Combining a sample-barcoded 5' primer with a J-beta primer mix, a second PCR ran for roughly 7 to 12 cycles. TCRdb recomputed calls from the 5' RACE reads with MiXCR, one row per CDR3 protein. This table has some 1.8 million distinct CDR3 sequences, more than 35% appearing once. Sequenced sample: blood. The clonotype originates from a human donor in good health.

The CDR3 here is CASSPPGLAGLEQYF. The DNA of the CDR3 is TGTGCCAGCAGTCCCCCGGGACTAGCGGGCCTCGAGCAGTACTTC. V is TRBV12-3 or TRBV12-4 and J is TRBJ2-7, with TRBD2 matching 12 bases. This CDR3 contains 15 residues. The V gene end was trimmed by 5 bases and the J gene end by 6 bases; junction bases not matched to a gene: 8.